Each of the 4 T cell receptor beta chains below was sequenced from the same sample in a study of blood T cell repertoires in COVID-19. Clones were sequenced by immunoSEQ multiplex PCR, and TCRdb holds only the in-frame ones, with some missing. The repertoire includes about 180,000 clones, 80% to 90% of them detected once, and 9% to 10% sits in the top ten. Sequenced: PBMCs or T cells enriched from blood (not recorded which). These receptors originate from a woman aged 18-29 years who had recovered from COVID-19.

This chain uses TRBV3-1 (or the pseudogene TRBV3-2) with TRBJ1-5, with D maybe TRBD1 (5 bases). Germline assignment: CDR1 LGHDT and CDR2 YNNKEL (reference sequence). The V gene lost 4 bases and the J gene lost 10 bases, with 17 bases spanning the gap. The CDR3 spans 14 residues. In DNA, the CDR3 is TGTGCCAGCAGCCGGGGCCGTCGGGGGAAACCCCAGCATTTT. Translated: CASSRGRRGKPQHF.

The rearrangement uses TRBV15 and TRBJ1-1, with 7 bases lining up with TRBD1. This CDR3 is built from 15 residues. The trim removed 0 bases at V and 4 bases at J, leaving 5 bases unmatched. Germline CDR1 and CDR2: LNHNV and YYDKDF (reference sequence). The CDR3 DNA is TGTGCCACCAGCAGAGAGGCAGGGACAGCCACTGAAGCTTTCTTT. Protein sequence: CATSREAGTATEAFF.

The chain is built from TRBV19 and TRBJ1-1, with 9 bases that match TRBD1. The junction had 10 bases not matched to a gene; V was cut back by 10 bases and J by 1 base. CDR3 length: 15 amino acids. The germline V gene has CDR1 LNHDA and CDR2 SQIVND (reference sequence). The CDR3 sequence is CATSDRGGTNTEAFF. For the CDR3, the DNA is TGTGCCACCTCGGACAGGGGTGGAACGAACACTGAAGCTTTCTTT.

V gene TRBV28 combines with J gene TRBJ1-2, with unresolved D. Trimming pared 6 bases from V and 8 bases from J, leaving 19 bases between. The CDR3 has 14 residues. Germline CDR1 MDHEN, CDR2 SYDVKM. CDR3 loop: CASSPPQDISGYTF. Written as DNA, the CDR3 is TGTGCCAGCAGCCCCCCCCAAGACATATCCGGCTACACCTTC.